This T cell receptor beta chain was retrieved from a study of blood T cells in healthy people across ages. Study results and caveats: Estimates drawn from one million T cells were deemed to understate diversity.

The CDR3 spans 15 residues. Per the germline V gene, CDR1 is MNHEY and CDR2 is SMNVEV (reference sequence). After removal of 8 bases from V and 4 bases from J, the junction contained 11 bases not matched to a gene. To note about this clonotype: Its antigen is not known.

The authors ran a second PCR of about 6 to 11 cycles using a sample-barcoded 5' primer and a J-beta primer mix. TCRdb itself ran the 5' RACE reads through MiXCR, one entry per CDR3 protein. The data contain about 1,500,000 distinct CDR3 sequences, roughly 40% of them singletons. The TCR sequence derives from a woman aged 18-29 years in good health. The chain carries TRBV27 and TRBJ1-2; TRBD1 agrees at 9 bases. The material sequenced was blood. CDR3 DNA: TGTGCCAGCCCCCTGCGAGACAGGGGGGTCTATGGCTACACCTTC. Its translation: CASPLRDRGVYGYTF.